The sample holds one count of the clone carrying this TCR beta chain. These data originate in a study of blood T cell repertoires in COVID-19. Some clones are missing from TCRdb's copy, which holds only in-frame ones; the method was immunoSEQ multiplex PCR. The data hold some 78,000 clones, with 86% observed a single time. The material sequenced was peripheral blood. This TCR was recovered from a middle-aged man with active or convalescent COVID-19.

CDR3 coding DNA: TGTGCCAGCAGGCGCGACAGGGAACCCGGGGAGCTGTTTTTT. It specifies CASRRDREPGELFF. The chain carries TRBV6-5 and TRBJ2-2, with 7 positions matching TRBD1. CDR1 and CDR2 from the germline V gene are MNHEY and SVGAGI. CDR3 length: 14 amino acids. Trimming removed 6 bases from V and 6 bases from J; junction bases left unmatched: 7.